This record concerns one TCR beta chain sequence. These data are taken from a study of OX40 agonist ivuxolimab in advanced cancers. This table comes from immunoSEQ multiplex PCR, and its TCRdb copy is limited to in-frame clones, with some not included. The data hold fewer than 20,000 clones, with 86% observed a single time. The trim removed 7 bases at V and 10 bases at J, leaving 8 bases unmatched. The V gene's germline CDR1 is MNHNY and CDR2 SVGAGI (reference sequence). The CDR3 extends over 12 amino acids. The sequences come from CD4+ or CD8+ T cells sorted from blood, collected in a trial of the OX40 agonist ivuxolimab. This sequence originates from an adult with an advanced solid tumor such as melanoma, head and neck, liver or kidney cancer. This chain uses TRBV6-6 with TRBJ1-1; 8 bases line up with TRBD1. The CDR3 DNA reads as TGTGCCAGCAAAACGCAGGGGGCGCCAGCTTTCTTT. Its protein is CASKTQGAPAFF.